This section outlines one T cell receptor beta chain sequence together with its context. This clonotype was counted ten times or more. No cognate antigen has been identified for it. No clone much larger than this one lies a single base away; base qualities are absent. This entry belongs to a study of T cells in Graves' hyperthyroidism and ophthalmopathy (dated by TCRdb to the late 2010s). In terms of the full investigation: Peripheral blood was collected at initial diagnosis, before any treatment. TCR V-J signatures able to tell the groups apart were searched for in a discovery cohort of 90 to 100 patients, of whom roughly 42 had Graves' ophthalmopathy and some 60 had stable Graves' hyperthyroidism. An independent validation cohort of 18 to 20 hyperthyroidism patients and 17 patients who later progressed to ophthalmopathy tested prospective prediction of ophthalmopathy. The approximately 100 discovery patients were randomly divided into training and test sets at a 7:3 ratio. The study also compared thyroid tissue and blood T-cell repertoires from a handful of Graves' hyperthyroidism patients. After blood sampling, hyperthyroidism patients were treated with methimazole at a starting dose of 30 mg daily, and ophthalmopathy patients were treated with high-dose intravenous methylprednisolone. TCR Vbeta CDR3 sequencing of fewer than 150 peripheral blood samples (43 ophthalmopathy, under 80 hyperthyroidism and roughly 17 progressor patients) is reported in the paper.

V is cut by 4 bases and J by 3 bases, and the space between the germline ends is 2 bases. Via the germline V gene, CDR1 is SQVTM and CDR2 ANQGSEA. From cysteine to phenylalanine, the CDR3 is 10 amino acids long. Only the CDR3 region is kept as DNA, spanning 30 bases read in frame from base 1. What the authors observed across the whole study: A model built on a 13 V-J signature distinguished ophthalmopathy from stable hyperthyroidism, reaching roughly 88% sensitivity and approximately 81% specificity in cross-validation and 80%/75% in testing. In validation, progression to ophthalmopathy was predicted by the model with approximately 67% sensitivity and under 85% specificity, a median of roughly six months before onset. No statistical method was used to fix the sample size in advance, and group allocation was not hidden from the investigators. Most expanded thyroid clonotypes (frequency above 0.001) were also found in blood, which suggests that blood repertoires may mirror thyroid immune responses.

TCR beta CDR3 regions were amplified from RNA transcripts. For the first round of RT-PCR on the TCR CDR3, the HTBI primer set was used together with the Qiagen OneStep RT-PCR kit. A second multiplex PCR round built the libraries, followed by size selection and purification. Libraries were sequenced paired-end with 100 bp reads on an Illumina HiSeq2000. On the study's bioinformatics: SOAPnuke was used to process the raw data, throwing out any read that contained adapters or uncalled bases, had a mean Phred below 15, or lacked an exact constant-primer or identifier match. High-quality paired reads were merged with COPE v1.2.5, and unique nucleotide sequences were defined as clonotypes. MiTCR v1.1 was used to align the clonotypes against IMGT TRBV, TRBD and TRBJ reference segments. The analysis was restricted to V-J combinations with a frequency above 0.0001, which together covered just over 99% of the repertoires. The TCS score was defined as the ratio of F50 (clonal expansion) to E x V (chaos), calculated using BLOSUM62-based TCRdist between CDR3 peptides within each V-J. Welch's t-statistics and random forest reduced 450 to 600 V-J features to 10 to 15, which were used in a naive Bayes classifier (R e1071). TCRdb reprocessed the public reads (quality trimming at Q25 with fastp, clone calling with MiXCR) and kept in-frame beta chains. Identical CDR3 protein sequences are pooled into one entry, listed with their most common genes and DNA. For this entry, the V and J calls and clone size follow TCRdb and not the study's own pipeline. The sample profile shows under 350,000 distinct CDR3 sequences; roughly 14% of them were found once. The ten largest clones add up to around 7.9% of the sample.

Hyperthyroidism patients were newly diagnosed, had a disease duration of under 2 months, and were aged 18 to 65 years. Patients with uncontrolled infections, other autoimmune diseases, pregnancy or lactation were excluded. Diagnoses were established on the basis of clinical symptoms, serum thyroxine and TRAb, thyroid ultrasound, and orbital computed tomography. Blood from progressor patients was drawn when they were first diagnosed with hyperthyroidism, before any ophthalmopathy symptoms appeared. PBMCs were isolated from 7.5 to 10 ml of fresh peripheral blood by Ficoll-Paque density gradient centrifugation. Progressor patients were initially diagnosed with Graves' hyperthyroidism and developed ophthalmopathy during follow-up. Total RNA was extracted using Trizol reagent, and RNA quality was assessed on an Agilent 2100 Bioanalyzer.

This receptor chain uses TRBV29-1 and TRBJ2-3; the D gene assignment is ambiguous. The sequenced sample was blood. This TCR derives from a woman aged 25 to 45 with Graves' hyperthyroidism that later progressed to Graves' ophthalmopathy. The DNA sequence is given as TGCAGCGTTGGTACAGATACGCAGTATTTT. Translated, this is CSVGTDTQYF.